The rows below give T cell receptor beta chains drawn from one sample of a study of blood T cell repertoires in COVID-19. The protocol was immunoSEQ multiplex PCR, while the TCRdb copy is restricted to in-frame clones and leaves out a portion. The sample comprises roughly 70,000 clones, about four fifths of which are singletons, and about 20% rests with the top ten. Material: peripheral blood. The receptors here all came from a man aged 65-85 years who had recovered from COVID-19. Each CDR3 is given without its conserved first and last residue.

v_gene: TRBV4-3; CDR3aa: ASSLNRGTLYGYT
v_gene: TRBV28; CDR3aa: ASSLGGTNQPQH
v_gene: TRBV5-5; CDR3aa: ASSLVDRGDTQY
v_gene: TRBV11-3; CDR3aa: ASSLRQASYEQY
v_gene: TRBV12-3/TRBV12-4; CDR3aa: ASSIGTDTQY
v_gene: TRBV5-6; CDR3aa: ASSLAGGQVYEQY
v_gene: TRBV7-9; CDR3aa: ASSPNLQGNTEAF
v_gene: TRBV6-1; CDR3aa: ASSSTLDTEAF
v_gene: TRBV7-8; CDR3aa: ASRSPGQLYAPSYNEQF
v_gene: TRBV27; CDR3aa: ASGFRNEQY
v_gene: TRBV5-1; CDR3aa: ASSLLGQGISSEKLF
v_gene: TRBV5-1; CDR3aa: ASSLVTGSSYNEQF
v_gene: TRBV4-3; CDR3aa: ASSQGGGVKLF
v_gene: TRBV11-2; CDR3aa: ASTPGQGAQETQY
v_gene: TRBV6-5; CDR3aa: ASSYQGSNQPQH
v_gene: TRBV29-1; CDR3aa: SVARQNTGAGEAF
v_gene: TRBV7-2; CDR3aa: ASSLVYTRPRGQPQH
v_gene: TRBV27; CDR3aa: ASRRTIQETQY
v_gene: TRBV12-5; CDR3aa: ASGLVRLAGGSSINEQF
v_gene: TRBV3-1/TRBV3-2; CDR3aa: ASSQDLQVYEQY
v_gene: TRBV24-1; CDR3aa: ATSETGGTEAF
v_gene: TRBV2; CDR3aa: ASSGAWINQPQH
v_gene: TRBV7-2; CDR3aa: ASSLLGENTEAF
v_gene: TRBV7-2; CDR3aa: ASTLTGVQETQY
v_gene: TRBV5-5; CDR3aa: ASTRLAAGTGELF
v_gene: TRBV16; CDR3aa: ASSQTSGGTEETQY